These 28 T cell receptor beta chains were sequenced from one sample in a study of blood T cell repertoires in COVID-19. Here immunoSEQ multiplex PCR was the method, and the copy in TCRdb shows in-frame clones only, minus some. The sample contains approximately 100,000 clones, around 84% of which appear only once. The sample was peripheral blood. The receptors derive from a woman over 75 with active or convalescent COVID-19.

The rearrangement links TRBV19 to TRBJ2-2; D might be TRBD2 (6 bases). V lost 5 bases to trimming and J lost 0 bases, with 10 bases between them. The germline CDR1 and CDR2 sequences are LNHDA and SQIVND (reference sequence). This CDR3 region has 15 residues. CDR3 region: CASSWGDANTGELFF. Here the CDR3 DNA reads TGTGCCAGTAGTTGGGGGGACGCGAACACCGGGGAGCTGTTTTTT.

The CDR3 region has the DNA TGTGCCAGTAGTAGCGGGGGATACGAACGTAATAACTATGGCTACACCTTC. Amino acids: CASSSGGYERNNYGYTF. The chain joins TRBV19 to TRBJ1-2; tentative D call: TRBD1 (5 bases). The CDR3 extends over 17 amino acids. The V gene lost 4 bases and the J gene lost 1 base, with 19 bases spanning the gap. Looked up from germline, CDR1 is LNHDA and CDR2 is SQIVND (reference sequence).

This chain links TRBV3-1 (or the pseudogene TRBV3-2) with TRBJ2-2, with 8 nucleotides matching TRBD1. This CDR3 comprises 15 residues. Trimming cost V 4 bases and J 1 base; bases outside gene matches: 2. CDR1 LGHDT and CDR2 YNNKEL come from the germline V gene (reference sequence). DNA of the CDR3: TGTGCCAGCAGCCGAGGGACAGGGAACACCGGGGAGCTGTTTTTT. Translated: CASSRGTGNTGELFF.

The chain is built from TRBV7-3 and TRBJ2-5; 8 bases map to TRBD2. V gave up 2 bases and J gave up 1 base; unmatched junction bases: 12. This CDR3 comprises 18 residues. From germline, CDR1 is SGHTA and CDR2 FQGTGA. CDR3 sequence: CASSLFSGRSGSQETQYF. CDR3 bases: TGTGCCAGCAGCTTATTTTCTGGTCGGAGCGGGAGCCAAGAGACCCAGTACTTC.

CDR3 residues: CASSLEIAGNNEQFF. The CDR3 region has the DNA TGTGCCAGCAGCTTAGAAATAGCGGGAAACAATGAGCAGTTCTTC. J is TRBJ2-1 and V is TRBV7-2; TRBD2 matches 8 bases. V lost 1 base to trimming and J lost 5 bases; unmatched junction nucleotides: 4. The CDR3 runs to 15 residues. Germline CDR1 reads SGHTA; CDR2 reads FQGNSA.

This sequence joins TRBV19 and TRBJ2-7; TRBD1 agrees at 8 bases. The CDR3 has 13 residues. J lost 3 bases, V lost 6 bases, and 4 bases had no gene match. Germline-derived CDR1 and CDR2 are LNHDA and SQIVND (reference sequence). The CDR3 DNA sequence: TGTGCCAGTAGCTTGGGACAGGACTACGAGCAGTACTTC. It yields the protein CASSLGQDYEQYF. The entire variable domain, with the rest obtained from reference TRBV19 and TRBJ2-7, is as follows: DGGITQSPKYLFRKEGQNVTLSCEQNLNHDAMYWYRQDPGQGLRLIYYSQIVNDFQKGDIAEGYSVSREKKESFPLTVTSAQKNPTAFYLCASSLGQDYEQYFGPGTRLTVT.

The V and J genes are TRBV27 and TRBJ1-1; D is perhaps TRBD1 (6 bases). Trimming removed 0 bases from V and 8 bases from J, with 10 bases in between. Germline V gene data show CDR1 as MNHEY and CDR2 as SMNVEV (reference sequence). The length of the CDR3 is 13 residues. The DNA for the CDR3 is TGTGCCAGCAGTTTATCAGGGGGTCGGGAAGCTTTCTTT. Translation: CASSLSGGREAFF.

This chain connects TRBV5-1 to TRBJ2-5; unclear D gene. Germline V CDR1 and CDR2: SGHRS, YFSETQ. This CDR3 spans 11 amino acids. Between the trimmed V and J ends, which lost 3 bases and 4 bases, there was a span of 4 bases. The DNA of the CDR3 is TGCGCCAGCAGCTACGGAGAGACCCAGTACTTC. Protein: CASSYGETQYF.

V gene TRBV11-3 combines with J gene TRBJ2-3; D unclear. Per germline, CDR1 SGHNT and CDR2 YENEEA. V was shortened by 4 bases and J by 0 bases, with 11 bases between the two germline ends. The CDR3 runs to 15 residues. CDR3 loop: CASSYPASSTDTQYF. CDR3 bases: TGTGCCAGCAGCTACCCAGCGTCTAGCACAGATACGCAGTATTTT. The complete variable domain, with remaining parts taken from reference TRBV11-3 and TRBJ2-3, reads EAGVVQSPRYKIIEKKQPVAFWCNPISGHNTLYWYLQNLGQGPELLIRYENEEAVDDSQLPKDRFSAERLKGVDSTLKIQPAELGDSAVYLCASSYPASSTDTQYFGPGTRLTVL.

The genes are TRBV5-5 and TRBJ2-3, with D unresolved. Germline lookup yields CDR1 SGHKS and CDR2 YYEKEE (reference sequence). CDR3 length: 12 amino acids. V was cut by 3 bases and J by 0 bases, with 2 bases left in between. CDR3 DNA sequence: TGTGCCAGCAGCTCTAGCACAGATACGCAGTATTTT. Protein product: CASSSSTDTQYF.

This clone has a single count. The J gene is TRBJ1-1, the V gene TRBV9; TRBD1 might be the D (5 bases). Deletions cut 4 bases from V and 3 bases from J, with 13 bases between. The CDR3 has 14 amino acids. Germline lookup yields CDR1 SGDLS and CDR2 YYNGEE. CDR3 nucleotides: TGTGCCAGCAGCCCCCGAAGGACATACACTGAAGCTTTCTTT. It specifies CASSPRRTYTEAFF. The variable domain in full, with the rest retrieved from reference TRBV9 and TRBJ1-1, is DSGVTQTPKHLITATGQRVTLRCSPRSGDLSVYWYQQSLDQGLQFLIQYYNGEERAKGNILERFSAQQFPDLHSELNLSSLELGDSALYFCASSPRRTYTEAFFGQGTRLTVV.

The V gene is TRBV19, the J gene TRBJ1-3, with 9 bases identical to TRBD1. Germline V gene sequence: CDR1 LNHDA, CDR2 SQIVND (reference sequence). The CDR3 runs 16 residues. V was clipped by 5 bases and J by 2 bases; unmatched bases: 7. CDR3 coding DNA: TGTGCCAGTAGTCCACGGAGGGACAGGGCTGGAAACACCATATATTTT. Translation: CASSPRRDRAGNTIYF. The complete variable domain, with remaining parts taken from reference TRBV19 and TRBJ1-3, reads DGGITQSPKYLFRKEGQNVTLSCEQNLNHDAMYWYRQDPGQGLRLIYYSQIVNDFQKGDIAEGYSVSREKKESFPLTVTSAQKNPTAFYLCASSPRRDRAGNTIYFGEGSWLTVV.

CDR3 in DNA: TGCGCCAGCAGCTTGGGAGCGGGAGGAGCCTACGAGCAGTACTTC. This translates into CASSLGAGGAYEQYF. J is TRBJ2-7 and V is TRBV5-1; 9 positions agree with TRBD2. V shed 0 bases and J 2 bases; nucleotides not matched to a gene: 3. Germline V gene sequence: CDR1 SGHRS, CDR2 YFSETQ. This CDR3 has 15 amino acids.

The chain has TRBV24-1 and TRBJ2-1; D uncertain. The V gene's germline CDR1 is KGHDR and CDR2 SFDVKD. This CDR3 is built from 15 residues. The V end lost 3 bases, the J end lost 0 bases, and 8 bases lay between the germline ends. CDR3 nucleotide sequence: TGTGCCACCAGTGATACTCTTAGCTCCTACAATGAGCAGTTCTTC. It encodes CATSDTLSSYNEQFF.

The gene calls are TRBV25-1 and TRBJ2-1; D is undetermined. In germline, CDR1 is MGHDK, CDR2 SYGVNS. V lost 6 bases and J lost 4, with 7 bases in between. CDR3 length: 12 residues. The CDR3 region is CASRAGYNEQFF. The CDR3, as DNA: TGTGCCAGCAGGGCAGGTTACAATGAGCAGTTCTTC.

This clone was found once. This chain connects TRBV24-1 to TRBJ2-3; 9 bases align to TRBD1. The CDR3 totals 17 residues. V gave up 2 bases and J gave up 6 bases; unmatched junction bases: 11. The germline V gene has CDR1 KGHDR and CDR2 SFDVKD. This chain's CDR3 is CATSDSTGTGTLDTQYF. DNA for the CDR3: TGTGCCACCAGTGATTCAACCGGGACAGGGACTTTGGATACGCAGTATTTT.

The CDR3 region has the DNA TGTGCCAGCAGTTCTGGGAGCAACTATGGCTACACCTTC. Its translation is CASSSGSNYGYTF. V and J are TRBV28 and TRBJ1-2, with D unclear. V lost 4 bases and J lost 2, with 8 bases in between. CDR1 MDHEN and CDR2 SYDVKM come from the germline V gene. The CDR3 sequence is 13 residues long.

The chain has TRBV5-1 and TRBJ1-3, with D perhaps TRBD1 (5 bases). The V and J ends lost 4 bases and 0 bases respectively, with 11 bases between them. This CDR3 contains 15 residues. Germline V gene sequence: CDR1 SGHRS, CDR2 YFSETQ. The CDR3 DNA follows: TGCGCCAGCAGCCAAACAGGTACCTCTGGAAACACCATATATTTT. Amino acids: CASSQTGTSGNTIYF.

V gene TRBV5-1 combines with J gene TRBJ2-7; TRBD2 aligns across 15 bases. V dropped 4 bases and J dropped 7; count of bases not matched to a gene: 9. Germline-derived CDR1 and CDR2 are SGHRS and YFSETQ. The CDR3 sequence is 16 residues long. The CDR3 protein is CASSPGGGLAGGEQYF. CDR3 sequence (DNA): TGCGCCAGCAGCCCTGGCGGGGGACTAGCGGGGGGAGAGCAGTACTTC.

The chain recombines TRBV6-4 with TRBJ2-2, with 9 bases that match TRBD1. Germline V lookup: CDR1 MRHNA, CDR2 SNTAGT. V gave up 6 bases and J gave up 1 base; unmatched junction bases: 0. The CDR3 is made up of 14 amino acids. The CDR3 DNA reads TGTGCCAGCAGGGGACAGGGGAACACCGGGGAGCTGTTTTTT. It translates to CASRGQGNTGELFF.

This clone was recorded a few times. The chain combines TRBV6-6 with TRBJ2-5; D may be TRBD2 (6 bases). The V end lost 7 bases, the J end lost 2 bases, and 8 bases lay between the germline ends. This CDR3 has 12 residues. Germline V gene sequence: CDR1 MNHNY, CDR2 SVGAGI (reference sequence). The chain's CDR3 is CASKGTQETQYF. The CDR3 coding sequence is TGTGCCAGCAAAGGGACTCAAGAGACCCAGTACTTC.

This rearrangement joins TRBV28 to TRBJ1-6; TRBD1 matches 8 bases. The length of the CDR3 is 15 residues. Germline CDR1 reads MDHEN; CDR2 reads SYDVKM. The J segment lost 10 bases and the V segment lost 5 bases, leaving 10 bases of the junction unmatched. CDR3 amino acids: CASSQDRVRTSPLHF. In DNA form, the CDR3 reads TGTGCCAGCAGTCAGGACAGGGTACGGACGTCACCCCTCCACTTT.

The chain links TRBV6-2 or TRBV6-3 to TRBJ2-2, with D maybe TRBD2 (6 bases). Deletions cut 4 bases from V and 5 bases from J, with 17 bases between. CDR1 is MNHEY, CDR2 SVGEGT, per germline. This CDR3 spans 16 amino acids. CDR3 protein: CASSSGTLFYTGELFF. DNA of the CDR3: TGTGCCAGCAGTTCCGGGACTCTATTCTATACCGGGGAGCTGTTTTTT.

The CDR3: CASSWRGTGDTGELFF. The CDR3 bases are TGTGCCAGCAGCTGGAGGGGGACAGGGGACACCGGGGAGCTGTTTTTT. The rearrangement uses TRBV11-2 and TRBJ2-2, with 10 bases lining up with TRBD1. In germline, CDR1 is SGHAT, CDR2 FQNNGV. Germline trimming cut 4 bases from V and 3 bases from J; bases unmatched to any gene: 5. There are 16 residues in the CDR3.

The chain carries TRBV29-1 and TRBJ1-3; D not certain. Trimming pared 7 bases from V and 2 bases from J, leaving 12 bases between. The CDR3 covers 13 residues. In germline, CDR1 is SQVTM, CDR2 ANQGSEA. CDR3 protein: CSANVAAGNTIYF. CDR3 bases: TGCAGCGCAAACGTCGCAGCTGGAAACACCATATATTTT.

V and J are TRBV6-5 and TRBJ2-7, with TRBD1 matching 10 bases. The CDR3 has 15 residues. The J segment lost 5 bases and the V segment lost 0 bases, leaving 4 bases of the junction unmatched. CDR1 MNHEY and CDR2 SVGAGI come from the germline V gene. The CDR3 reads CASSYSGQGVDEQYF. The CDR3, as DNA: TGTGCCAGCAGTTACTCCGGACAGGGGGTCGACGAGCAGTACTTC.

The V gene is TRBV5-6, the J gene TRBJ1-6; the D is unclear. This CDR3 comprises 14 residues. Germline lookup yields CDR1 SGHDT and CDR2 YYEEEE. V was clipped by 1 base and J by 5 bases, with 7 bases between them. Here the CDR3 DNA reads TGTGCCAGCAGCTTGCGAGGGAATAATTCACCCCTCCACTTT. Translation: CASSLRGNNSPLHF.

This clone was picked up a small number of times. CDR3 sequence: CASSTRTGTNTEAFF. As DNA, the CDR3 is TGTGCCAGCAGCACCCGGACAGGGACGAACACTGAAGCTTTCTTT. The chain has TRBV9 and TRBJ1-1; 8 bases are a match to TRBD1. The CDR3 runs to 15 residues. J lost 1 base, V lost 4 bases, and 6 bases had no gene match. Germline V gene sequence: CDR1 SGDLS, CDR2 YYNGEE.